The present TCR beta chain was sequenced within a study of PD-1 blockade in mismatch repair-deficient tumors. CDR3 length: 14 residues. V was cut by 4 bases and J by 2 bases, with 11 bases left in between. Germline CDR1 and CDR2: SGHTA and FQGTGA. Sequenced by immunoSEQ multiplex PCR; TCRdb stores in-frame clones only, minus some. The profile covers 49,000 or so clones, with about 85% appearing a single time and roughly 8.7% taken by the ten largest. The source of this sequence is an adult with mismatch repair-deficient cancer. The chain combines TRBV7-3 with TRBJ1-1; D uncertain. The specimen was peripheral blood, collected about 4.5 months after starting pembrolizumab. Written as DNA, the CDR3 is TGTGCCAGCAGCTCAGGAAATCCAAACACTGAAGCTTTCTTT. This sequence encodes CASSSGNPNTEAFF.